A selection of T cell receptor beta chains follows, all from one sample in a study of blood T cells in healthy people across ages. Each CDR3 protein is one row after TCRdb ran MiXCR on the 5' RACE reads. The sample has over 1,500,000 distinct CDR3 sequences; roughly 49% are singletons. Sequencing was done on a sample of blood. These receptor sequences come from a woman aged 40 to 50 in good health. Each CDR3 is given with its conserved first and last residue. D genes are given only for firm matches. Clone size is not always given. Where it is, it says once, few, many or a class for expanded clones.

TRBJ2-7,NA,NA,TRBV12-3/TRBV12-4,CASTKTTTYEQYF,TGTGCCAGCACAAAGACAACGACCTACGAGCAGTACTTC
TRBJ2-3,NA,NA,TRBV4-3,CASSQVYLDTQYF,TGCGCCAGCAGCCAAGTTTATTTAGATACGCAGTATTTT
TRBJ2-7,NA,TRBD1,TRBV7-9,CASSSPDREPYEQYF,TGTGCCAGCAGCTCCCCCGACAGGGAACCTTACGAGCAGTACTTC
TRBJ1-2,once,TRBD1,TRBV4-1,CASSQDLRGTYYGYTF,TGCGCCAGCAGCCAAGACCTCAGGGGGACATACTATGGCTACACCTTC
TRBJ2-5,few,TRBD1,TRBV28,CASSNHRGWGETQYF,TGTGCCAGCAGTAACCACAGGGGATGGGGAGAGACCCAGTACTTC
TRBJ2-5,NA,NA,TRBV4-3,CASSPASGGPQETQYF,TGCGCCAGCAGCCCTGCTAGTGGGGGACCCCAAGAGACCCAGTACTTC
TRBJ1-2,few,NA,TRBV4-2,CASSSRTVVYGYTF,TGTGCCAGCAGCTCGCGGACAGTTGTCTATGGCTACACCTTC
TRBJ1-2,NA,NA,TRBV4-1,CASSQIQWGDQSNTF,TGCGCCAGCAGCCAAATCCAGTGGGGGGATCAAAGTAACACCTTC
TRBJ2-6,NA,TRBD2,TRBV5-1,CASSATSGGANVLTF,TGCGCCAGCAGCGCTACTAGCGGTGGGGCCAACGTCCTGACTTTC
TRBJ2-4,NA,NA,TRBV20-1,CSARNRLGAKNIQYF,TGCAGTGCTAGGAACCGTTTGGGGGCCAAAAACATTCAGTACTTC
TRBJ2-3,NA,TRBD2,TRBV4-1,CASSGTSGGASDTQYF,TGCGCCAGCAGCGGGACTAGCGGGGGGGCATCAGATACGCAGTATTTT
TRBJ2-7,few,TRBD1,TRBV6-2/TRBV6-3,CASRPDRGPYEQYF,TGTGCCAGCAGGCCGGACAGGGGGCCCTACGAGCAGTACTTC
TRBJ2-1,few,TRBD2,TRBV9,CASSVQRGGLKDNEQFF,TGTGCCAGCAGCGTACAGCGGGGGGGTCTAAAGGACAATGAGCAGTTCTTC
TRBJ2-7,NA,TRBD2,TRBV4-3,CASSHRSGGGTYEQYF,TGCGCCAGCAGCCACAGGAGCGGGGGGGGTACCTACGAGCAGTACTTC
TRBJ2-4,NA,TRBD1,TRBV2,CASREKTGLNIQYF,TGTGCCAGCAGGGAAAAGACAGGGTTGAACATTCAGTACTTC
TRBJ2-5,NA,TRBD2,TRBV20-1,CSASLPAGGFQETQYF,TGCAGTGCTAGTTTGCCAGCGGGGGGGTTTCAAGAGACCCAGTACTTC
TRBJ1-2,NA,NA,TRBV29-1,CSVDFIGAVMGGYTF,TGCAGCGTTGATTTTATCGGGGCAGTTATGGGTGGCTACACCTTC
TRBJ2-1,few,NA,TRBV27,CASSSRMGVGSYNEQFF,TGTGCCAGCAGTTCTCGGATGGGTGTTGGGTCCTACAATGAGCAGTTCTTC
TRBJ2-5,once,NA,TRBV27,CASSFPGQDEQYF,TGTGCCAGCAGTTTCCCAGGGCAGGATGAGCAGTACTTC
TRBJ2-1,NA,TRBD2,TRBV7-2,CASSSKRGGANEQFF,TGTGCCAGCAGCTCAAAGCGGGGGGGCGCGAATGAGCAGTTCTTC
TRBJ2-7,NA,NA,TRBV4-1,CASSQAAAGASSYEQYF,TGCGCCAGCAGCCAAGCAGCTGCGGGGGCTAGCTCCTACGAGCAGTACTTC
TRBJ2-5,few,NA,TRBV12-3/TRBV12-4,CASTLAQETQYF,TGTGCCAGCACACTAGCCCAAGAGACCCAGTACTTC
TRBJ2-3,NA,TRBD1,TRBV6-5,CASSYWTGGESTDTQYF,TGTGCCAGCAGTTACTGGACAGGGGGCGAGAGCACAGATACGCAGTATTTT
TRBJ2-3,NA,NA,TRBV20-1,CSAEVGDTQYF,TGCAGTGCTGAGGTGGGAGATACGCAGTATTTT
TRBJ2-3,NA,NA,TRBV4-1,CASSQGTPTQYF,TGCGCCAGCAGCCAAGGGACCCCTACGCAGTATTTT
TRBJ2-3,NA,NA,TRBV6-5,CASGRLVPWDTQYF,TGTGCCAGCGGCCGACTAGTGCCTTGGGATACGCAGTATTTT
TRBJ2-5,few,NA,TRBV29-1,CSANGPTGEGTQYF,TGCAGCGCAAATGGACCGACAGGGGAGGGGACCCAGTACTTC
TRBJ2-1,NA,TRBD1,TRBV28,CASSSSGQYNEQFF,TGTGCCAGCAGTTCCTCGGGACAGTACAATGAGCAGTTCTTC
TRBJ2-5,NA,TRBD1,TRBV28,CASSSPRDREETQYF,TGTGCCAGCAGTTCTCCCCGGGACAGGGAGGAGACCCAGTACTTC
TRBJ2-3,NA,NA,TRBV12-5,CASGSGTRGKTDTQYF,TGTGCTAGTGGTTCCGGGACACGGGGTAAAACAGATACGCAGTATTTT
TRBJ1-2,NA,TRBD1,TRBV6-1,CATNRDRGLSGYTF,TGTGCCACCAACCGGGACAGGGGGCTTAGTGGCTACACCTTC
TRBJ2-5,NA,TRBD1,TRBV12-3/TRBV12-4,CASSQPQGKGETQYF,TGTGCCAGCAGTCAGCCACAGGGGAAGGGAGAGACCCAGTACTTC
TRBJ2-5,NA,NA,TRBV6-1,CASSESSIQETQYF,TGTGCCAGCAGTGAATCAAGCATTCAAGAGACCCAGTACTTC
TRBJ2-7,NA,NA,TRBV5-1,CASRETPAGEQYF,TGCGCCAGCAGGGAGACTCCGGCGGGCGAGCAGTACTTC
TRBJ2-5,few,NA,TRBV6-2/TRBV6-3,CASSRPPQFVETQYF,TGTGCCAGCAGTCGCCCCCCTCAATTCGTGGAGACCCAGTACTTC
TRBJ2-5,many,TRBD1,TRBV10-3,CAIGKSGTGVQETQYF,TGTGCCATCGGAAAATCTGGGACAGGGGTACAAGAGACCCAGTACTTC
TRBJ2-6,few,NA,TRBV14,CASSQPSGGANVLTF,TGTGCCAGCAGCCAACCTTCTGGTGGGGCCAACGTCCTGACTTTC
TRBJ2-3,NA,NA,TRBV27,CASSLQQISTDTQYF,TGTGCCAGCAGTCTACAGCAGATTAGCACAGATACGCAGTATTTT
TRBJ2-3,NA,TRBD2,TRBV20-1,CSASPSGYTDTQYF,TGCAGTGCTAGTCCTAGCGGCTACACAGATACGCAGTATTTT
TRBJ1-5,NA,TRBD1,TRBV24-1,CATSDSTGGHQPQHF,TGTGCCACCAGTGATTCAACAGGGGGCCATCAGCCCCAGCATTTT
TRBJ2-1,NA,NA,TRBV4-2,CASSQEPLGEQFF,TGTGCCAGCAGCCAGGAACCCTTGGGGGAGCAGTTCTTC
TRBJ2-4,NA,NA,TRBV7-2,CASVNAGGQNIQYF,TGTGCCAGCGTTAATGCGGGCGGCCAAAACATTCAGTACTTC
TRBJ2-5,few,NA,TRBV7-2,CASASGPVETQYF,TGTGCCAGCGCGAGCGGACCAGTAGAGACCCAGTACTTC
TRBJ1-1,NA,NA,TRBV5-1,CASSLWSGSMNTEAFF,TGCGCCAGCAGCTTGTGGTCCGGATCAATGAACACTGAAGCTTTCTTT
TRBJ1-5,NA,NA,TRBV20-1,CSAREVSSNQPQHF,TGCAGTGCTAGAGAGGTATCTAGCAATCAGCCCCAGCATTTT
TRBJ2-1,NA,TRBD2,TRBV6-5,CASSYRGLGVYNEQFF,TGTGCCAGCAGTTACCGAGGACTAGGAGTCTACAATGAGCAGTTCTTC
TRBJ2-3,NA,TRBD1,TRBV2,CASTKGQGKPDTQYF,TGTGCCAGCACTAAGGGACAGGGGAAGCCAGATACGCAGTATTTT
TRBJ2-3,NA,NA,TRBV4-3,CASSQGPSMVDTQYF,TGCGCCAGCAGCCAAGGCCCGAGCATGGTAGATACGCAGTATTTT
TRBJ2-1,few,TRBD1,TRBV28,CASSNPRTGGGNEQFF,TGTGCCAGCAGCAACCCCCGGACAGGGGGCGGGAATGAGCAGTTCTTC
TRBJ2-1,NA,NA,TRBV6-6,CASMSANEQFF,TGTGCCAGCATGAGCGCCAATGAGCAGTTCTTC
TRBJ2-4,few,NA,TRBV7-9,CASSLVSVQRDIQYF,TGTGCCAGCAGCTTAGTTTCTGTCCAGAGGGACATTCAGTACTTC
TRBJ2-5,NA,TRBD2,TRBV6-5,CASRRGRQETQYF,TGTGCCAGCAGGCGCGGGAGACAAGAGACCCAGTACTTC
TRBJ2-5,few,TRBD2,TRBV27,CASSLFRTSGMRETQYF,TGTGCCAGCAGTTTATTCCGGACTAGCGGGATGAGAGAGACCCAGTACTTC
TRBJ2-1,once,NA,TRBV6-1,CASSEVGLSSYNEQFF,TGTGCCAGCAGTGAAGTGGGACTGAGCTCCTACAATGAGCAGTTCTTC
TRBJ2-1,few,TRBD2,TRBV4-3,CASSWMAVAGGKDEQFF,TGCGCCAGCAGCTGGATGGCGGTAGCGGGGGGGAAGGATGAGCAGTTCTTC
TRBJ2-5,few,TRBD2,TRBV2,CASSDQGLDSETQYF,TGTGCCAGCAGTGACCAGGGACTAGATAGTGAGACCCAGTACTTC
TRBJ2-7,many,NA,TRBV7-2,CASSLGAPYEQYF,TGTGCCAGCAGCTTAGGAGCCCCCTACGAGCAGTACTTC
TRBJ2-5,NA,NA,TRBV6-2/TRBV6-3,CASSYGRRGETQYF,TGTGCCAGCAGTTATGGGCGGCGGGGCGAGACCCAGTACTTC
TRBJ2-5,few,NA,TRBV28,CASRGLEVGGQETQYF,TGTGCCAGCAGAGGTTTAGAAGTAGGGGGGCAAGAGACCCAGTACTTC
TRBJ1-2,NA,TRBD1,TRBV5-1,CASSPDGTDNGYTF,TGCGCCAGCAGCCCGGACGGGACAGATAATGGCTACACCTTC